The 6 T cell receptor beta chains below come from one sample, sequenced in a study of blood T cells in healthy people across ages. Sample-barcoded 5' priming and a J-beta primer mix drove a second PCR of about 6 to 12 cycles. TCRdb called the 5' RACE reads again in MiXCR, with one record for every CDR3 protein. The profile shows 500,000 to 600,000 distinct CDR3 sequences, 27% of them singletons. Sequencing input: blood. The receptors originated from a woman in her 70s in good health.

Regarding this clonotype: This sequence may be a read error, since a much larger clone differs from it by one base. The CDR3 spells CASSYSSSGALEQYF. The CDR3 region has the DNA TGTGCCAGCAGTTACTCGTCCAGCGGGGCTCTCGAGCAGTACTTC. V is TRBV6-5 and J is TRBJ2-7; 7 bases are a match to TRBD2. Germline V lookup: CDR1 MNHEY, CDR2 SVGAGI. The CDR3 has 15 amino acids. V was clipped by 0 bases and J by 6 bases; unmatched bases: 8.

This clonotype was found a few times. V and J are TRBV7-3 and TRBJ1-1; TRBD1 might be the D (6 bases). This CDR3 is 13 amino acids long. V lost 5 bases and J 6 bases, leaving 13 bases between the germline ends. Germline CDR1 reads SGHTA; CDR2 reads FQGTGA. The CDR3 spells CASSLTGSAEAFF. The CDR3, as DNA: TGTGCCAGCAGCCTCACAGGGAGCGCTGAAGCTTTCTTT.

The chain carries TRBV20-1 and TRBJ1-5, with D maybe TRBD1 (5 bases). The CDR3 covers 13 residues. V lost 2 bases to trimming and J lost 4 bases, with 9 bases between them. Germline CDR1 and CDR2: DFQATT and SNEGSKA (reference sequence). The CDR3 loop is CSARNGANQPQHF. CDR3 coding DNA: TGCAGTGCTAGAAATGGGGCTAATCAGCCCCAGCATTTT.

In this sample, this clonotype turned up a few times. The chain uses TRBV9 and TRBJ1-3; the D is unclear. The CDR3 has 15 amino acids. The V gene lost 1 base and the J gene lost 0 bases, with 8 bases spanning the gap. Germline V CDR1 and CDR2: SGDLS, YYNGEE. The CDR3 spells CASSVRGGSGNTIYF. The CDR3 DNA reads TGTGCCAGCAGCGTAAGAGGTGGCTCTGGAAACACCATATATTTT.

Concerning this clonotype: An end of the junction differs from the germline gene, which may be a read error. The chain links TRBV7-6 to TRBJ2-1; 8 bases map to TRBD2. CDR1 and CDR2 (germline): SGHVS, FNYEAQ. This CDR3 spans 15 amino acids. The CDR3 bases are TGTGCCAGCAGCTTGACGGGGGGGCCTGTGGATGAGCAGCTCTTC. Residues: CASSLTGGPVDEQLF.

This clonotype has only one observation. The V gene is TRBV5-1, the J gene TRBJ1-4, with D perhaps matching TRBD1 (5 bases). Trimming left V 4 bases short and J 5 bases short, with 12 bases between. CDR1 and CDR2 from the germline V gene are SGHRS and YFSETQ. The CDR3 is made up of 14 amino acids. CDR3 nucleotides: TGCGCCAGCAGCCAGGGCACACAGAATGAAAAACTGTTTTTT. It translates to CASSQGTQNEKLFF.